This T cell receptor beta chain was recovered during a study of T cell responses to AZD1222 COVID-19 vaccine. Notes on the study in general: An increase in Spike-specific TCR breadth and depth was observed after two AZD1222 doses.

In regard to this clone: Its antigen is still unknown.

The CDR3 is made up of 14 amino acids. From germline, CDR1 is LNHDA and CDR2 SQIVND (reference sequence). V gave up 5 bases and J gave up 2 bases, with 11 bases separating them. Assay used: immunoSEQ multiplex PCR; TCRdb lists only in-frame clones, some missing. This sample has 150,000 to 200,000 clones, with approximately 93% found just once. This TCR derives from an adult in good health. V and J are TRBV19 and TRBJ2-3, with D hard to call. The material was peripheral blood, obtained on day 0 of AZD1222 vaccination. The CDR3 spells CASSHYPDTDTQYF. The CDR3 DNA reads TGTGCCAGTAGTCACTACCCCGACACAGATACGCAGTATTTT.